The TCR beta chain described here comes from a study of cytomegalovirus exposure and HLA in healthy donors. In germline, CDR1 is SNHLY, CDR2 FYNNEI. This CDR3 contains 16 residues. The PCR had 60 Vbeta and 13 Jbeta primers. This table comes from immunoSEQ multiplex PCR, and its TCRdb copy is limited to in-frame clones, with some not included. The sample lists around 150,000 clones, 70% to 85% seen once, with roughly 2% in the top ten. This TCR was recovered from a man aged 35 to 55 in good health and CMV-seronegative. Sample: PBMCs. The V and J genes are TRBV2 and TRBJ2-5; possibly TRBD2 for D (6 bases). The end of the DNA is better explained by TRBJ2-7, so the J call may be wrong. The CDR3 DNA follows: TGTGCCAGCAGTGAACAAACGGGAGCCGAAAAAAACGAGCAGTACTTC. Translating it yields CASSEQTGAEKNEQYF.